This T cell receptor beta chain stems from a study of cytomegalovirus exposure and HLA in healthy donors. 60 Vbeta and 13 Jbeta primers were used in PCR. The protocol was immunoSEQ multiplex PCR, while the TCRdb copy is restricted to in-frame clones and leaves out a portion. Among around 190,000 clones listed, around four fifths were seen once. The ends lost 0 bases at V and 2 bases at J; junction bases unmatched: 4. The germline V gene has CDR1 SGHDT and CDR2 YYEEEE. The CDR3 is 16 residues long. In its sample, this clone was seen once. Source material: PBMCs. The chain recombines TRBV5-6 with TRBJ2-3, with 9 bases matching TRBD2. This sequence was found in a woman aged 40 to 50 in good health and CMV-seronegative. CDR3 amino acids: CASSLGSGGSTDTQYF. CDR3 nucleotides: TGTGCCAGCAGCTTGGGTAGCGGGGGTTCCACAGATACGCAGTATTTT.